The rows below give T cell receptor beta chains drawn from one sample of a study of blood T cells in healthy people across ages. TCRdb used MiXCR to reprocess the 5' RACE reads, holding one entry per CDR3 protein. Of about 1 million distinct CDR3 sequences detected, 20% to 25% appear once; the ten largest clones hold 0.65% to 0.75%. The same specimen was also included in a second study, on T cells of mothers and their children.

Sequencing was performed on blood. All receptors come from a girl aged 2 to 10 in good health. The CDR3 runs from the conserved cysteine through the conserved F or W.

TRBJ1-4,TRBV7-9,CASRVGSQGNQLFF
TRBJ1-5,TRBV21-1,CARGRGGRSNQPQHF
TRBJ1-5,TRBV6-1,CASSEWQLNQPQHF
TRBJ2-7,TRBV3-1,CASSRFTYGSRYEQCF
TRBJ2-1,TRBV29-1,CSVDTSRSSYNEQFF
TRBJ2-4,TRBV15,CATELFGSPKNIQYF
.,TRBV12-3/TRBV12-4,CASSLALAGNYEQYF
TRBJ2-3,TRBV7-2,CASSLVGSGTGTIYTQYF
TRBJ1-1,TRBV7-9,CASTPPGGLPEAFF
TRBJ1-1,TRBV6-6,CASSRDTGGFEAFF
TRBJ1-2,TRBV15,CATSSGRDRTRLTGYTF
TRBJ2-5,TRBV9,CASSVAGQEGRETQYF
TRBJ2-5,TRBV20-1,CSARAEGAMETQYF
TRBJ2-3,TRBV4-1,CASSHDRGFSTSTDTQYF
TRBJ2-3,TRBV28,CASSMPNLPRDTQYF
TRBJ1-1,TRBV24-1,CATSGGNTEAFF
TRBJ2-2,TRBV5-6,CASSQTRTGGELFF
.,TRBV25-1,CASSDRAGDPIYEQYF
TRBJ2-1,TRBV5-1,CASSFRAGADNEQFF
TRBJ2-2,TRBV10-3,CAIRKHDTGELFF
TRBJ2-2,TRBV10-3,CAITRGGELFF
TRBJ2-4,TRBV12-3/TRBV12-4,CASSLFVSGAKNIQYF
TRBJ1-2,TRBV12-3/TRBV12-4,CASSLGTGVGGYTF
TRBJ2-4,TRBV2,CASSTGTDLAKNIQYF
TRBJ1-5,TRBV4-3,CASSQGQGSQPQHF
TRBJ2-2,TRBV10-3,CAIHGGNPNTGELFF
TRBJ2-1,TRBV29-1,CSVEEPRAGLYNEQFF
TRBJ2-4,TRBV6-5,CASKSSGVAKNIQYF
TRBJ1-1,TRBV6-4,CASSEDPWVTEAFF
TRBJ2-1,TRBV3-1,CASSQEGGLWHEQFF
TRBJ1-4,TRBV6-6,CASSAPGTVNEKLFF
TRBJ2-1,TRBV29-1,CSAGLAGGEGEFF
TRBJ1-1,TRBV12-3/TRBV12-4,CASRGSRDMNTEAFF
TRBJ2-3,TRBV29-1,CSGRGGDTQYF
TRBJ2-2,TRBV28,CASSSREFGTGELFF
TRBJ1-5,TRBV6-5,CASSSQRTGVSQPQHF
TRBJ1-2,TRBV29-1,CSVEVGGYTF
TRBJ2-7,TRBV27,CASSSLAGVTYEQYF
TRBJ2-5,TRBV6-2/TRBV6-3,CASGTSQETQYF
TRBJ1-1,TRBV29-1,CSASQGAEAFF
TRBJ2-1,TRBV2,CASRLDMYNEQFF
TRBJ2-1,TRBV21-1,CASYYSRVSSYNEQFF
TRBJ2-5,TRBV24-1,CATSDLGEAGGETQYF
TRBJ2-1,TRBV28,CASRQSGNNEQFF
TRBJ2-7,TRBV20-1,CSARGEGGSVYEQYF
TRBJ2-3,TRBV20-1,CSGIRLAGGADTQYF
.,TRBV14,CASSQEESYEQYF
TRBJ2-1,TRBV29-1,CSVLTRYYNEQFF
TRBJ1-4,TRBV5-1,CASSLMDSGEKLFF